The 9 T cell receptor beta chains given below trace back to one sample, sequenced in a study of technical replicates of blood from several donors. The method was immunoSEQ multiplex PCR; TCRdb's version includes in-frame clones alone and lacks a portion of them. Among approximately 65,000 clones, approximately 83% were seen once, and the ten largest hold roughly 5.1%. The sequenced material came from PBMCs. The receptors come from a human donor in good health. Some clones in this sample may be carry-over from other donors' samples.

A note on this clone: One junction end does not reproduce the germline sequence, and a read error may be involved. For the CDR3, the DNA is TGTGCCAGCAGAGAAGGGGTATGGGGACTAGCGGGAGGGTACGAGCAGTACTTC. Its protein is CASREGVWGLAGGYEQYF. The chain is built from TRBV6-1 and TRBJ2-7, with TRBD2 matching 16 bases. This CDR3 has 18 residues. Germline CDR1 is MNHNS and CDR2 is SASEGT.

The J gene is TRBJ2-1, the V gene TRBV7-2; the D is unclear. In germline, CDR1 is SGHTA, CDR2 FQGNSA. The V and J ends lost 6 bases and 7 bases respectively, with 13 bases between them. The CDR3 extends over 13 amino acids. CDR3 residues: CASRSLMSNEQFF. CDR3 in DNA: TGTGCCAGCAGGTCCCTTATGAGTAATGAGCAGTTCTTC.

The rearrangement links TRBV7-9 to TRBJ2-7; D perhaps matches TRBD2 (5 bases). The V end was cut by 2 bases, the J end by 7 bases, with 18 bases between. Per germline, CDR1 SEHNR and CDR2 FQNEAQ (reference sequence). The CDR3 consists of 15 residues. CDR3 DNA sequence: TGTGCCAGCAGCTTATTAGAGGGTTCGGGTACGGAGCAGTACTTC. Translation gives CASSLLEGSGTEQYF.

This chain joins TRBV9 and TRBJ2-2; TRBD1 matches 11 bases. In germline, CDR1 is SGDLS, CDR2 YYNGEE. The junction had 3 bases not matched to a gene; V was cut back by 1 base and J by 1 base. CDR3 length: 17 amino acids. The CDR3 here is CASSVLDRGLNTGELFF. The CDR3 DNA follows: TGTGCCAGCAGCGTACTGGACAGGGGGCTGAACACCGGGGAGCTGTTTTTT.

The chain has TRBV2 and TRBJ2-7, with 10 bases identical to TRBD2. The V and J ends lost 3 bases and 6 bases, in that order; junction bases with no gene match: 5. Germline CDR1 reads SNHLY; CDR2 reads FYNNEI. The length of the CDR3 is 14 residues. The CDR3 nucleotides read TGTGCCAGCAGTGAGAGCGGGAGGGCCCGCGAGCAGTACTTC. This sequence encodes CASSESGRAREQYF.

V is TRBV4-1 and J is TRBJ1-6; perhaps TRBD1 as D (6 bases). Trimming took 3 bases from V and 10 from J, leaving 19 bases between them. Germline-derived CDR1 and CDR2 are MGHRA and YSYEKL. This CDR3 contains 16 residues. CDR3 sequence reads: CASSQTEGRGRSPLHF. The CDR3 DNA follows: TGCGCCAGCAGCCAGACTGAGGGCAGGGGCAGGTCACCCCTCCACTTT.

The chain recombines TRBV4-3 with TRBJ1-3; no firm D call. Between the trimmed V and J ends, which lost 0 bases and 0 bases, there was a span of 6 bases. Germline CDR1 LGHNA, CDR2 YSLEER. This CDR3 contains 15 residues. The CDR3 is CASSQDSVSGNTIYF. DNA of the CDR3: TGCGCCAGCAGCCAAGATTCGGTCTCTGGAAACACCATATATTTT.

The V and J genes are TRBV5-1 and TRBJ1-1, with D perhaps matching TRBD1 (5 bases). CDR1 and CDR2 (germline): SGHRS, YFSETQ. V lost 0 bases to trimming and J lost 0 bases, with 21 bases between them. The CDR3 extends over 19 amino acids. Here the CDR3 reads CASSLEGRGRILMNTEAFF. Written as DNA, the CDR3 is TGCGCCAGCAGCTTGGAAGGCCGGGGGAGGATTTTAATGAACACTGAAGCTTTCTTT.

This clone was counted a single time. The DNA for the CDR3 is TGTGCCAGCAGCTTAGGGGGCAGGGGATCAACTAACTATGGCTACACCTTC. The encoded protein is CASSLGGRGSTNYGYTF. V usage is TRBV7-9 and J usage is TRBJ1-2; D is perhaps TRBD1 (6 bases). Deletions cut 1 base from V and 0 bases from J, with 15 bases between. The CDR3 loop spans 17 amino acids. The germline V gene encodes CDR1 SEHNR and CDR2 FQNEAQ (reference sequence).